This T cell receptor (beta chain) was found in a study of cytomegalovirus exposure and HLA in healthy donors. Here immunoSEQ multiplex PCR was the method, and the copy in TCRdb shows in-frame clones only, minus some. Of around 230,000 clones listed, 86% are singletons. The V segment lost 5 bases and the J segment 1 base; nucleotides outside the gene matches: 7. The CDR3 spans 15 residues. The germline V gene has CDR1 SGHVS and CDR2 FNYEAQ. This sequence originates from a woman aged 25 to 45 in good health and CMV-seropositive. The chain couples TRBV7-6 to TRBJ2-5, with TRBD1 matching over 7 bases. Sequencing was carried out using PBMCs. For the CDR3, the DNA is TGTGCCAGCAGCCGCCTCGACAGGGCCCAAGAGACCCAGTACTTC. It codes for CASSRLDRAQETQYF.